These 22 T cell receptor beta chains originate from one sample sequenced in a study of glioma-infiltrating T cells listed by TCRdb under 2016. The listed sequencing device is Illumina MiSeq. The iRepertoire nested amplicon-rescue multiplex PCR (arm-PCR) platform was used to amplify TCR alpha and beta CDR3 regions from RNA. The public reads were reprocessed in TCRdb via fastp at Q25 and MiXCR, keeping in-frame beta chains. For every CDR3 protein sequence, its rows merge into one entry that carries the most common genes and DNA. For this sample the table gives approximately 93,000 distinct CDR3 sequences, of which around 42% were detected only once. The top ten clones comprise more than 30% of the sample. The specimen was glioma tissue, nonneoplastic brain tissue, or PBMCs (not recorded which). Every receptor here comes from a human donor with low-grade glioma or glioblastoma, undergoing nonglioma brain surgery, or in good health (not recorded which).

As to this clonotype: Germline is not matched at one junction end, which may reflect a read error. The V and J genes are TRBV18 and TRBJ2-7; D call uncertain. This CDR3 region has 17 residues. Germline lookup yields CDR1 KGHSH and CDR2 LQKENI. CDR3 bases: TGTGCCAGCTTACCACGTAGCAGAAATCTTACCGCCTACGAGCAGTACTTC. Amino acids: CASLPRSRNLTAYEQYF.

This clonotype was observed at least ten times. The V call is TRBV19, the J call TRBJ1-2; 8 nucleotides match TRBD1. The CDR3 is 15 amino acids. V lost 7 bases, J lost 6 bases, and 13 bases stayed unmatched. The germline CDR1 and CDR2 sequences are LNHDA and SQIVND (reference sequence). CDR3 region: CASTLDRGWVHGYTF. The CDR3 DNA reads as TGTGCCAGTACCCTCGACAGGGGTTGGGTACATGGCTACACCTTC. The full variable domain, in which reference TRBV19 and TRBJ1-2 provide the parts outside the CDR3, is DGGITQSPKYLFRKEGQNVTLSCEQNLNHDAMYWYRQDPGQGLRLIYYSQIVNDFQKGDIAEGYSVSREKKESFPLTVTSAQKNPTAFYLCASTLDRGWVHGYTFGSGTRLTVV.

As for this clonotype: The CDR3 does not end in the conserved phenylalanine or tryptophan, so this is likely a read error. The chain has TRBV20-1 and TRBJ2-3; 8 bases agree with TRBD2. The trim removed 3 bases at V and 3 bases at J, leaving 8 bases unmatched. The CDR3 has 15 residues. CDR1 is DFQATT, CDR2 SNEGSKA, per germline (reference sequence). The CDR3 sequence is CSARLGSGSTDTQYI. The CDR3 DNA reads TGCAGTGCTAGGCTCGGCAGCGGGAGTACAGATACGCAGTATATT.

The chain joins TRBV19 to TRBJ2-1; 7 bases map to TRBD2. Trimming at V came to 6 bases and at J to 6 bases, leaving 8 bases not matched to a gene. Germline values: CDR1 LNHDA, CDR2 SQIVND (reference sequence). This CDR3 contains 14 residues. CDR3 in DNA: TGTGCCAGTAGCCAAGGGGCGGGAGCCAATGAGCAGTTCTTC. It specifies CASSQGAGANEQFF.

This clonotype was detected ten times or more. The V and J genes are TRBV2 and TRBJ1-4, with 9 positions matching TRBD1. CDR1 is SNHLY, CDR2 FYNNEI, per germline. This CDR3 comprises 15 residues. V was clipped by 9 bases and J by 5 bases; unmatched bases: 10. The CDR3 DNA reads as TGTGCCAGTACCGGGACAGGGCGAAAAAATGAAAAACTGTTTTTT. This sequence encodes CASTGTGRKNEKLFF.

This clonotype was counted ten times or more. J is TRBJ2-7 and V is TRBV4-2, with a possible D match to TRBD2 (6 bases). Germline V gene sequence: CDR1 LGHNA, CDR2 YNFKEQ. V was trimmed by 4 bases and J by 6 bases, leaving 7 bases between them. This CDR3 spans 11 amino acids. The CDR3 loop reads CASSLGGEQYF. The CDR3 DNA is TGTGCCAGCAGCCTCGGGGGCGAGCAGTACTTC.

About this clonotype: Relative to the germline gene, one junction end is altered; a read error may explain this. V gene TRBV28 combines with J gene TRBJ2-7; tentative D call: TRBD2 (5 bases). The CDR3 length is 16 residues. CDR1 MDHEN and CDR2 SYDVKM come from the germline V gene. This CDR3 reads CAGSEVLTGSSYEQYF. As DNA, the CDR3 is TGTGCCGGCAGTGAGGTATTAACGGGGAGCTCCTACGAGCAGTACTTC.

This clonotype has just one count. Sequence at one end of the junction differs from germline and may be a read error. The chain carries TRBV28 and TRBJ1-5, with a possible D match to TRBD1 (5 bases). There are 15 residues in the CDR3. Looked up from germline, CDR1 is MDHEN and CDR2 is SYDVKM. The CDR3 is CASSSDGGGNQPQHF. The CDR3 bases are TGCGCCAGCAGTAGTGACGGGGGTGGCAATCAGCCCCAGCATTTT.

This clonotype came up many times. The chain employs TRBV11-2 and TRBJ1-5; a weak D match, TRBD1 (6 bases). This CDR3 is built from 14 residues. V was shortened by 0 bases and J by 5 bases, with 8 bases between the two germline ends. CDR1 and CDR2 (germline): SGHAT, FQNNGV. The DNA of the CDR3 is TGTGCCAGCAGCTTAGATTACAGGGATCAGCCCCAGCATTTT. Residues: CASSLDYRDQPQHF.

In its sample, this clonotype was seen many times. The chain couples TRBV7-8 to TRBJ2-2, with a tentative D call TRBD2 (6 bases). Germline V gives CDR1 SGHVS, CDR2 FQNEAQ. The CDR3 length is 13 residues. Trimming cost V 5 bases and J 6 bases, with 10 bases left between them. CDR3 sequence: CASSVRLAGELFF. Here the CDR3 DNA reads TGTGCCAGCAGCGTTAGACTAGCCGGGGAGCTGTTTTTT.

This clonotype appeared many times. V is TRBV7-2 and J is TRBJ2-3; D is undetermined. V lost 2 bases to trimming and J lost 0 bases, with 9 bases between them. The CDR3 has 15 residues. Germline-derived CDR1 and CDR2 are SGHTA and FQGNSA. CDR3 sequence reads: CASSLRRTSTDTQYF. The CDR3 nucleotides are TGTGCCAGCAGCTTAAGACGCACTAGCACAGATACGCAGTATTTT.

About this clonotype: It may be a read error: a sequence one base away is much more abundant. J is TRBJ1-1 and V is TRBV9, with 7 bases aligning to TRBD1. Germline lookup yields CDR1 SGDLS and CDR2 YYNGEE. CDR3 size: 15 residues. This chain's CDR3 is CASSPKGAMNTEGFF. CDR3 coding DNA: TGTGCCAGCAGCCCCAAGGGGGCGATGAACACTGAAGGTTTCTTT.

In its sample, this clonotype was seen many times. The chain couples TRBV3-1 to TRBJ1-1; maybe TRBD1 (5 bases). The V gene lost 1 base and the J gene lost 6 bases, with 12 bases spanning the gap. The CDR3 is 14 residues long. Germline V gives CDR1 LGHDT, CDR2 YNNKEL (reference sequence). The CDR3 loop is CASSQVRGSAEAFF. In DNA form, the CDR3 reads TGTGCCAGCAGCCAAGTACGGGGGTCGGCTGAAGCTTTCTTT.

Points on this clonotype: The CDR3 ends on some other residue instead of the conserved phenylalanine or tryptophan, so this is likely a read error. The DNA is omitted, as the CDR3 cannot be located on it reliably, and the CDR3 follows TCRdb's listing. CDR3 amino acids: CSANSGSLNEKFL. The chain employs TRBV20-1 and TRBJ2-1; the D segment call TRBD2 is taken from the table without a DNA check. The CDR3 extends over 13 residues, inclusive of both ends. Looked up from germline, CDR1 is DFQATT and CDR2 is SNEGSKA (reference sequence).

CDR3 bases: TGCTGCGCCCTGCGGGGCTACAATGAGCAGTTCTTC. As protein: CCALRGYNEQFF. This chain uses TRBV29-1 with TRBJ2-1; tentative D call: TRBD2 (6 bases). Germline CDR1 reads SQVTM; CDR2 reads ANQGSEA. The length of the CDR3 is 12 residues.

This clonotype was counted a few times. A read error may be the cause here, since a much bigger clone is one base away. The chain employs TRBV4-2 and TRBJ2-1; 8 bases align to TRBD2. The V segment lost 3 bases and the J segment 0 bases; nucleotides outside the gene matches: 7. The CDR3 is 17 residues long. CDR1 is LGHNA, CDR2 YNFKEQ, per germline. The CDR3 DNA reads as TGTGCCAGCAGCCACAATCTAGCGGGCAGCTCCTACAATGAGCAGTTCTTC. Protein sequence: CASSHNLAGSSYNEQFF.

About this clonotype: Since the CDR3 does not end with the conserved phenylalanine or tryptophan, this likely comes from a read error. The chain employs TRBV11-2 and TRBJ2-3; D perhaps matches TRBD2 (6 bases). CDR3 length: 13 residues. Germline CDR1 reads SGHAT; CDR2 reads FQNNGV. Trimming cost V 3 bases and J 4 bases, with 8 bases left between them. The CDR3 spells CASSLGGSDTQYS. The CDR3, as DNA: TGTGCCAGCAGCTTGGGGGGATCAGATACGCAGTATTCT.

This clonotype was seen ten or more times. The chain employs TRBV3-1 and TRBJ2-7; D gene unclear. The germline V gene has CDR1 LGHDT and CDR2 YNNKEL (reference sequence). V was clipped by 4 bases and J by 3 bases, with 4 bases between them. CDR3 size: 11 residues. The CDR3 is CASSRIYEQYF. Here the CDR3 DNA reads TGTGCCAGCAGCCGAATCTACGAGCAGTACTTC.

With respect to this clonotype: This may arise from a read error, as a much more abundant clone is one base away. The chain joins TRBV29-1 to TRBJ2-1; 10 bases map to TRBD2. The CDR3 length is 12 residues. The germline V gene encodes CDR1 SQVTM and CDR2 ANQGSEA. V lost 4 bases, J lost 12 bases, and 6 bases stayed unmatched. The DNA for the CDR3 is TGCAGCGTTGTACGGACTAGCGGCGGGCAGTTCTTC. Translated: CSVVRTSGGQFF.

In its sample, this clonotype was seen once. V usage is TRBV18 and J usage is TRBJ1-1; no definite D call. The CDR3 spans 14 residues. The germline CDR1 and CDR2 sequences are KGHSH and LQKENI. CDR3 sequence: CISSPPISATEAFF. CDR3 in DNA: TGTATCAGCTCACCACCGATCTCGGCCACTGAAGCTTTCTTT.

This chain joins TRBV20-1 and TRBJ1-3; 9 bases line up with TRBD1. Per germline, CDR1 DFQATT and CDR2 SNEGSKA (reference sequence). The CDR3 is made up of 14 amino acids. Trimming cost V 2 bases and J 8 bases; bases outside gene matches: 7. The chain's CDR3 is CSARWTGDLDTIYF. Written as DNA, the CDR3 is TGCAGTGCTAGATGGACAGGGGATCTAGACACCATATATTTT.

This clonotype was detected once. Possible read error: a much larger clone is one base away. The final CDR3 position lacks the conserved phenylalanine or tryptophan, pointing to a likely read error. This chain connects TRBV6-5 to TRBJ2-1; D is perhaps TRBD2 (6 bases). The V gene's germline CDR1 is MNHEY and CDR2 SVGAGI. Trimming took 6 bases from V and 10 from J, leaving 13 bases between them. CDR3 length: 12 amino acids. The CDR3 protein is CASSETSREQFL. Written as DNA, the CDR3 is TGTGCCAGCAGCGAGACTAGTCGCGAGCAGTTCCTC.